These T cell receptor beta chains were read from a single sample in a study of T cell responses to AZD1222 COVID-19 vaccine. Some clones are missing from TCRdb's copy, which holds only in-frame ones; the method was immunoSEQ multiplex PCR. This sample has about 100,000 clones, with over 90% found just once. Sequenced material: peripheral blood, taken on day 0 of AZD1222 vaccination. The receptors here all came from an adult in good health. Each CDR3 is given with its conserved first and last residue. The D gene is left open where the match is weak. The size of a clone is reported for some rows only, either as once, few or many, or as a class for expanded clones.

D	V	size	J	CDR3	DNA
NA	TRBV19	NA	TRBJ1-6	CASIGPVNSPLHF	TGTGCCAGTATTGGACCCGTCAATTCACCCCTCCACTTT
TRBD2	TRBV29-1	NA	TRBJ2-1	CSVTRRLAGDGNEQFF	TGCAGCGTCACGAGAAGACTAGCGGGAGACGGCAATGAGCAGTTCTTC
NA	TRBV10-2	NA	TRBJ1-5	CASSVNRNQPQHF	TGCGCCAGCAGTGTAAACCGGAATCAGCCCCAGCATTTT
NA	TRBV6-1	NA	TRBJ1-5	CASSEAVAGLQNQPQHF	TGTGCCAGCAGTGAAGCGGTGGCAGGGCTCCAAAATCAGCCCCAGCATTTT
NA	TRBV12-5	NA	TRBJ2-1	CASGGQHNEQFF	TGTGCTAGTGGCGGACAGCACAATGAGCAGTTCTTC
NA	TRBV18	once	TRBJ1-3	CASSPVATSGNTIYF	TGTGCCAGCTCACCTGTGGCAACCTCTGGAAACACCATATATTTT
TRBD1	TRBV28	NA	TRBJ2-4	CASSEQGAGKNIQYF	TGTGCCAGCAGTGAACAGGGGGCAGGCAAAAACATTCAGTACTTC
NA	TRBV28	NA	TRBJ1-5	CASIRGGRGQPQHF	TGTGCCAGCATACGGGGGGGCCGGGGTCAGCCCCAGCATTTT
TRBD1	TRBV6-6	NA	TRBJ2-7	CASSLQGAPYEQYF	TGTGCCAGCAGTTTACAGGGGGCCCCCTACGAGCAGTACTTC
NA	TRBV10-2	NA	TRBJ1-6	CASNLGFPQDSPLHF	TGCGCCAGCAACCTAGGTTTCCCCCAGGATTCACCCCTCCACTTT
NA	TRBV19	NA	TRBJ2-1	CATRLSNFWNEQFF	TGTGCCACTAGACTGAGTAACTTCTGGAATGAGCAGTTCTTC
NA	TRBV5-4	NA	TRBJ2-7	CASSFPTGGPITYEQYF	TGTGCCAGCAGCTTTCCCACCGGAGGGCCCATAACCTACGAGCAGTACTTC
TRBD1	TRBV24-1	NA	TRBJ2-6	CATSEGQGVNGANVLTF	TGTGCCACCAGTGAAGGACAGGGGGTGAATGGGGCCAACGTCCTGACTTTC
NA	TRBV18	NA	TRBJ1-1	CASFLSPASQNTEAFF	TGTGCCAGCTTCCTCTCTCCGGCATCTCAGAACACTGAAGCTTTCTTT
TRBD2	TRBV10-3	NA	TRBJ2-3	CAISESMGGNTDTQYF	TGTGCCATCAGTGAGTCGATGGGGGGGAACACAGATACGCAGTATTTT
NA	TRBV5-4	NA	TRBJ2-5	CASSLDPRETQYF	TGTGCCAGCAGCTTGGACCCCCGGGAGACCCAGTACTTC
TRBD1	TRBV27	once	TRBJ1-2	CASSSHRGLNYGYTF	TGTGCCAGCAGTTCCCACAGGGGGTTGAACTATGGCTACACCTTC
TRBD1	TRBV28	NA	TRBJ1-2	CASRLPQGDYGYTF	TGTGCCAGCAGATTACCGCAGGGGGACTATGGCTACACCTTC
TRBD1	TRBV28	NA	TRBJ1-5	CASSLTTGVSNQPQHF	TGTGCCAGCAGTTTAACGACAGGGGTTAGCAATCAGCCCCAGCATTTT
NA	TRBV5-4	NA	TRBJ2-5	CASSQNGIQETQYF	TGTGCCAGCAGCCAAAACGGAATACAAGAGACCCAGTACTTC
NA	TRBV5-1	once	TRBJ1-2	CASSLDRDYGYTF	TGCGCCAGCAGCTTGGACAGGGACTATGGCTACACCTTC
NA	TRBV28	once	TRBJ1-5	CASSWGQSNQPQHF	TGTGCCAGCAGCTGGGGGCAAAGCAATCAGCCCCAGCATTTT
NA	TRBV21-1	NA	TRBJ1-1	CASSTVGGKAFF	TGTGCCAGCAGCACGGTAGGGGGTAAAGCTTTCTTT
NA	TRBV2	NA	TRBJ1-6	CASSPTGYPPLHF	TGTGCCAGCAGTCCTACAGGGTATCCACCCCTCCACTTT
NA	TRBV6-6	NA	TRBJ1-4	CASSYSTATNEKLFF	TGTGCCAGCAGTTACTCGACAGCAACTAATGAAAAACTGTTTTTT
NA	TRBV6-1	NA	TRBJ1-6	CASSDALVGNSYNSPLHF	TGTGCCAGCAGTGACGCTTTGGTGGGGAACTCCTATAATTCACCCCTCCACTTT
TRBD1	TRBV28	few	TRBJ1-5	CASSWGTGGSQPQHF	TGTGCCAGCAGTTGGGGGACAGGGGGCTCCCAGCCCCAGCATTTT
NA	TRBV27	NA	TRBJ1-3	CASSLYPPSRVGNTIYF	TGTGCCAGCAGTTTATACCCCCCCAGCAGGGTTGGAAACACCATATATTTT
NA	TRBV28	NA	TRBJ2-5	CATLQRQQAGQETQYF	TGTGCCACCCTACAGCGACAGCAGGCAGGGCAAGAGACCCAGTACTTC
NA	TRBV7-3	NA	TRBJ2-2	CASSLGAGTGELFF	TGTGCCAGCAGCTTAGGGGCGGGCACCGGGGAGCTGTTTTTT
NA	TRBV30	NA	TRBJ1-5	CAWSTSLGRNQPQHF	TGTGCCTGGAGTACCTCGCTGGGGCGCAATCAGCCCCAGCATTTT
NA	TRBV7-9	NA	TRBJ2-1	CASSQGVSSGSYNEQFF	TGTGCCAGCAGCCAAGGCGTTAGTAGCGGCTCCTACAATGAGCAGTTCTTC
NA	TRBV7-8	NA	TRBJ2-1	CASSLRGGGSSYNEQFF	TGTGCCAGCAGCTTAAGAGGAGGGGGCAGCTCCTACAATGAGCAGTTCTTC
NA	TRBV6-1	few	TRBJ1-4	CASSEGAGEVEKLFF	TGTGCCAGCAGTGAAGGGGCAGGGGAGGTAGAAAAACTGTTTTTT
TRBD1	TRBV19	NA	TRBJ1-5	CATSGGQGHQPQHF	TGTGCCACCTCGGGGGGACAGGGACATCAGCCCCAGCATTTT
NA	TRBV28	NA	TRBJ1-6	CASSLSSSYNSPLHF	TGTGCCAGCAGTTTGAGTAGCTCCTATAATTCACCCCTCCACTTT
NA	TRBV18	NA	TRBJ1-3	CASSQLRGSDTIYF	TGTGCCAGCTCACAACTTAGGGGGAGCGACACCATATATTTT
NA	TRBV12-2	NA	TRBJ1-3	CASRRRSGPRINTIYF	TGTGCAAGTCGCAGAAGGTCGGGACCGAGAATAAACACCATATATTTT
NA	TRBV7-9	once	TRBJ2-7	CASSRHSGGATYEQYF	TGTGCCAGCAGCCGGCATTCTGGTGGGGCAACCTACGAGCAGTACTTC
NA	TRBV18	NA	TRBJ1-1	CASSPVRGGTEAFF	TGTGCCAGCTCACCAGTCAGAGGTGGCACTGAAGCTTTCTTT
TRBD2	TRBV6-5	NA	TRBJ2-1	CASSDGGGSYNEQFF	TGTGCCAGCAGCGATGGGGGGGGCTCCTACAATGAGCAGTTCTTC
NA	TRBV7-9	NA	TRBJ2-1	CASNLFRDDEQFF	TGTGCCAGCAACTTATTTAGGGACGATGAGCAGTTCTTC
NA	TRBV27	NA	TRBJ1-3	CASSPGLPGNTIYF	TGTGCCAGCAGTCCGGGACTACCTGGAAACACCATATATTTT
NA	TRBV16	NA	TRBJ2-6	CASSRLTSAGANVLTF	TGTGCCAGCAGCCGCCTAACGTCGGCCGGGGCCAACGTCCTGACTTTC
TRBD1	TRBV7-2	NA	TRBJ1-5	CASSFKTGNQPQHF	TGTGCCAGCAGCTTTAAGACAGGGAATCAGCCCCAGCATTTT
TRBD1	TRBV3-1/TRBV3-2	NA	TRBJ1-5	CASSPGTGGNQPQHF	TGTGCCAGCAGCCCCGGGACAGGGGGCAATCAGCCCCAGCATTTT
NA	TRBV6-5	NA	TRBJ2-6	CASSFLSGANVLTF	TGTGCCAGCAGTTTCCTCTCTGGGGCCAACGTCCTGACTTTC
NA	TRBV27	NA	TRBJ2-5	CASSFMGEQETQYF	TGTGCCAGCAGTTTTATGGGGGAACAGGAGACCCAGTACTTC
NA	TRBV6-5	NA	TRBJ2-7	CASRGRFSSYEQYF	TGTGCCAGCAGGGGTCGTTTTAGCTCCTACGAGCAGTACTTC
TRBD1	TRBV15	few	TRBJ2-5	CATDRGLGSGETQYF	TGTGCCACCGACAGGGGCCTTGGGAGTGGAGAGACCCAGTACTTC